This T cell receptor beta chain comes out of a study of PD-1 blockade in classical Hodgkin lymphoma. Study in general: Patients in the cohort were put on intravenous nivolumab, 3 mg/kg every 2 weeks. Whole-study results and caveats: The study reported lower baseline TCR diversity in newly diagnosed patients than in healthy donors. Before treatment, complete responders showed about the same diversity as newly diagnosed patients.

Profiling relied on immunoSEQ multiplex PCR, and the TCRdb table lists in-frame clones only, not all of them. The data hold 25,000 to 35,000 clones, with just over 70% observed a single time. Autologous stem cell transplantation was followed by relapse in every patient, and brentuximab vedotin exposure varied. This CDR3 spans 13 amino acids. Germline V CDR1 and CDR2: SGHKS, YYEKEE (reference sequence). V lost 3 bases and J lost 4, with 10 bases in between. Remarks on this clone: Its antigen is unidentified.

This rearrangement joins TRBV5-5 to TRBJ1-1, with a possible D match to TRBD1 (5 bases). This TCR derives from a human donor with classical Hodgkin lymphoma. The source was peripheral blood mononuclear cells (PBMCs), collected before the second cycle of nivolumab. The CDR3 DNA reads TGTGCCAGCAGCTCCGGGGGTAGCACTGAAGCTTTCTTT. This codes for CASSSGGSTEAFF.